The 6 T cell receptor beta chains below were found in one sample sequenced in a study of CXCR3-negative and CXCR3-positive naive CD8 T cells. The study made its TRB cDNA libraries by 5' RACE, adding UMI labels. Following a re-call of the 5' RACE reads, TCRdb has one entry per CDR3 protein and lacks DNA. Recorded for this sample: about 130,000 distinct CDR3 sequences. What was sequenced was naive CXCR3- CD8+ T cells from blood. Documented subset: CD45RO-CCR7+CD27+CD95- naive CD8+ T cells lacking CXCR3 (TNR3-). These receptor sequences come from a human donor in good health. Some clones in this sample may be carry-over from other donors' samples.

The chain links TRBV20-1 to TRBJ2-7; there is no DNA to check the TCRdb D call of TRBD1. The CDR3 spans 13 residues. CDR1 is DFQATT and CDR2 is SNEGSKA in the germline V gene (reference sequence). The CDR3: CSARNPATYEQYF.

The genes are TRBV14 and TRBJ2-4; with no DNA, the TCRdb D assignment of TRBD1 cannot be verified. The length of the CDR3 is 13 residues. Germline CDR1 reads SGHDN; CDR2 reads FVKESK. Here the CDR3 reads CASSPGTGHIQYF.

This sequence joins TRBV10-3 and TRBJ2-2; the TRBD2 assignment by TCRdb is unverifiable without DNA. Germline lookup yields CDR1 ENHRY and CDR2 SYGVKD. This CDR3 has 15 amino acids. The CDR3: CAISPATRADGELFF.

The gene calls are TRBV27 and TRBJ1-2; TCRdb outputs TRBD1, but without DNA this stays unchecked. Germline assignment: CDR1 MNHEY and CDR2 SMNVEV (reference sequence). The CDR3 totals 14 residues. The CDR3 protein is CASKGTDDNYGYTF.

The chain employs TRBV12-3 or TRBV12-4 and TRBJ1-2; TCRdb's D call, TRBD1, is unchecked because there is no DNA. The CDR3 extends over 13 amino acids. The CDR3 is CASSSGGDYGYTF.

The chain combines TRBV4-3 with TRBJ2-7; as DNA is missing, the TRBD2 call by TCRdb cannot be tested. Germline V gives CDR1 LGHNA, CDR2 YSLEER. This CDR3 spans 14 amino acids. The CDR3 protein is CASSQDHEGYEQYF.